This TCR beta chain appears in the sequencing data of a study of identical twins. Findings and limits, study-wide: Zero-insertion results could be subject to partial confounding by invariant MAIT and iNKT cells. Researchers reported excess low generation probability among twin-shared out-of-frame alpha sequences.

The CDR3 runs to 16 residues. The germline gives CDR1 DFQATT, CDR2 SNEGSKA (reference sequence). V shed 0 bases and J 2 bases; nucleotides not matched to a gene: 4. TCRdb reanalysed the 5' RACE reads using MiXCR and keeps one entry per CDR3 protein. Among approximately 1.8 million distinct CDR3 sequences listed, 32% were seen once. Every one of the donors was a healthy Caucasian. Turning to this clonotype: Its antigen is undetermined.

What was sequenced was cord blood. J is TRBJ2-1 and V is TRBV20-1; 10 bases align to TRBD2. The sequence was obtained from a newborn girl in good health. CDR3 sequence (DNA): TGCAGTGCTAGAGATCCCAGCGGGAGGGCCTACAATGAGCAGTTCTTC. It specifies CSARDPSGRAYNEQFF.